The 32 T cell receptor beta chains below were found in one sample sequenced in a study of T cells in Graves' hyperthyroidism and ophthalmopathy. The TCR beta CDR3 regions underwent amplification using RNA transcripts as the source. In the first-round RT-PCR of the TCR CDR3, the HTBI primer set was used. In TCRdb, the multiplex PCR reads were re-called with MiXCR into one record per CDR3 protein. The sample consists of hundreds of thousands of distinct CDR3 sequences, 15% to 20% of them appearing once. Sequences were obtained from blood. Receptors were obtained from a woman in her thirties with Graves' hyperthyroidism.

The chain has TRBV7-9 and TRBJ2-7; D possibly matches TRBD1 or TRBD2 (6 bases each). Germline CDR1 SEHNR, CDR2 FQNEAQ (reference sequence). Trimming pared 5 bases from V and 2 bases from J, leaving 19 bases between. The CDR3 spans 16 residues. The CDR3 DNA reads as TGTGCCAGCAGCCTAGTCTTGGGGGGCCCGACCTACGAGCAGTACTTC. Amino acid sequence: CASSLVLGGPTYEQYF.

This clonotype showed up many times. The rearrangement links TRBV27 to TRBJ1-1; the D gene is possibly TRBD1 (5 bases). V dropped 5 bases and J dropped 5 bases, with 21 bases sitting between them. This CDR3 has 16 amino acids. Per the germline V gene, CDR1 is MNHEY and CDR2 is SMNVEV (reference sequence). CDR3 nucleotide sequence: TGTGCCAGCAGTAGAGGGGCCAGGGATGGGGGGACTGAAGCTTTCTTT. Translating gives CASSRGARDGGTEAFF.

This clonotype was observed many times. The chain uses TRBV12-3 or TRBV12-4 and TRBJ2-7; a weak D match, TRBD1 (6 bases). The CDR3 length is 12 residues. Trimming removed 5 bases from V and 6 bases from J, with 11 bases in between. As DNA, the CDR3 is TGTGCCAGCAGTAACCGAGGGGGCGAGCAGTACTTC. This encodes CASSNRGGEQYF.

Points on this clonotype: One end of the junction varies from germline; a read error may be responsible. The chain employs TRBV7-8 and TRBJ1-2; TRBD1 matches at 11 bases. Per germline, CDR1 SGHVS and CDR2 FQNEAQ. The CDR3 runs 16 residues. The CDR3 here is CASSQGTGTGGGGYTF. The CDR3 region has the DNA TGCGCCAGCAGCCAAGGAACCGGGACAGGGGGAGGTGGCTACACCTTC.

This clonotype was seen many times. This chain connects TRBV28 to TRBJ2-3; 10 nucleotides align to TRBD2. This CDR3 spans 16 amino acids. Germline values: CDR1 MDHEN, CDR2 SYDVKM. The V and J ends lost 4 bases and 5 bases, in that order; junction bases with no gene match: 9. The CDR3 loop is CASSSLSAGGLDTQYF. In DNA, the CDR3 is TGTGCCAGCAGTTCATTATCAGCGGGAGGGTTAGATACGCAGTATTTT.

This clonotype was recorded many times. The chain employs TRBV2 and TRBJ2-1; TRBD1 aligns across 8 bases. CDR1 is SNHLY and CDR2 is FYNNEI in the germline V gene. The CDR3 totals 14 residues. The ends lost 3 bases at V and 8 bases at J; junction bases unmatched: 6. CDR3 residues: CASSDRTGGDEQFF. The CDR3 DNA sequence: TGTGCCAGCAGTGACCGCACAGGGGGAGATGAGCAGTTCTTC. Using reference TRBV2 and TRBJ2-1 for the parts outside the CDR3, the full variable domain is EPEVTQTPSHQVTQMGQEVILRCVPISNHLYFYWYRQILGQKVEFLVSFYNNEISEKSEIFDDQFSVERPDGSNFTLKIRSTKLEDSAMYFCASSDRTGGDEQFFGPGTRLTVL.

V and J are TRBV9 and TRBJ1-5; D remains unclear. The V gene lost 1 base and the J gene lost 1 base, with 3 bases spanning the gap. This CDR3 has 13 residues. The germline CDR1 and CDR2 sequences are SGDLS and YYNGEE. CDR3 protein: CASSVTSNQPQHF. Written as DNA, the CDR3 is TGTGCCAGCAGCGTAACGAGCAATCAGCCCCAGCATTTT.

The CDR3 reads CASALFRTEAFF. The DNA of the CDR3 is TGTGCCAGCGCTCTTTTTCGGACTGAAGCTTTCTTT. This sequence joins TRBV12-3 or TRBV12-4 and TRBJ1-1, with D hard to call. This CDR3 contains 12 residues. V was trimmed by 8 bases and J by 5 bases, leaving 12 bases between them.

The V and J genes are TRBV20-1 and TRBJ1-4, with 7 bases fitting TRBD1. Germline CDR1 reads DFQATT; CDR2 reads SNEGSKA (reference sequence). The CDR3 loop spans 12 amino acids. The J segment lost 8 bases and the V segment lost 2 bases, leaving 2 bases of the junction unmatched. For the CDR3, the DNA is TGCAGTGCTAGACAGGGGGAAGAAAAACTGTTTTTT. The encoded protein is CSARQGEEKLFF.

This chain links TRBV6-4 with TRBJ1-2; unclear D gene. Germline V lookup: CDR1 MRHNA, CDR2 SNTAGT. The germline V and J ends were trimmed by 5 bases and 0 bases, with 13 bases remaining between them. This CDR3 has 15 amino acids. CDR3 DNA sequence: TGTGCCAGCAGTTCCCTGGGGTCAGCTAACTATGGCTACACCTTC. Its protein is CASSSLGSANYGYTF.

This clonotype was seen a handful of times. This rearrangement joins TRBV6-1 to TRBJ2-4; D may be TRBD2 (6 bases). Germline V gene lookup returns CDR1 MNHNS and CDR2 SASEGT. Trimming cost V 9 bases and J 0 bases, with 15 bases left between them. This CDR3 region has 15 residues. CDR3 sequence reads: CARTRLGLAKNIQYF. CDR3 nucleotides: TGTGCCAGGACCCGACTAGGCCTAGCCAAAAACATTCAGTACTTC.

This clonotype was observed at least ten times. In nucleotides, the CDR3 is TGTGCCAGCTCGTTATCAGGGGAAAACACTGAAGCTTTCTTT. This encodes CASSLSGENTEAFF. The chain joins TRBV18 to TRBJ1-1, with TRBD1 as a possible D gene (6 bases). Germline V gives CDR1 KGHSH, CDR2 LQKENI. Trimming removed 6 bases at V and 2 bases at J, with 13 bases between. The CDR3 totals 14 residues.

This clonotype has a count of ten or more. The CDR3 coding sequence is TGCAGTGCAGCTCTAGCGGGATCCTCCTACAATGAGCAGTTCTTC. As protein: CSAALAGSSYNEQFF. This rearrangement joins TRBV20-1 to TRBJ2-1, with 9 bases lining up with TRBD2. V shed 6 bases, J shed 0 bases, and the junction held 6 bases outside the gene matches. Germline assignment: CDR1 DFQATT and CDR2 SNEGSKA (reference sequence). The CDR3 consists of 15 residues.

This clonotype was counted many times. The CDR3 loop is CASSFFLNTEAFF. CDR3 in DNA: TGTGCCAGCAGTTTTTTCTTGAACACTGAAGCTTTCTTT. This rearrangement joins TRBV27 to TRBJ1-1, with D unresolved. This CDR3 has 13 amino acids. The V gene's germline CDR1 is MNHEY and CDR2 SMNVEV (reference sequence). Deletions cut 3 bases from V and 0 bases from J, with 5 bases between.

V is TRBV5-4 and J is TRBJ2-3, with D perhaps matching TRBD2 (7 bases). The germline V gene encodes CDR1 SGHNT and CDR2 YYREEE (reference sequence). V lost 4 bases, J lost 9 bases, and 21 bases lay in between. The CDR3 has 15 amino acids. CDR3 residues: CASSPTGRERDTQYF. The CDR3 nucleotides read TGTGCCAGCAGCCCCACAGGGCGGGAGAGGGACACGCAGTATTTT.

A note on this clonotype: This may arise from a read error, as a much more abundant clone is one base away. The J gene is TRBJ2-1, the V gene TRBV24-1; 13 bases fit TRBD2. CDR1 is KGHDR, CDR2 SFDVKD, per germline. This CDR3 has 16 amino acids. The CDR3 here is CATSDSTSGRDNERFF. CDR3 in DNA: TGTGCCACCAGTGACTCAACTAGCGGGAGGGACAATGAGCGGTTCTTC.

The rearrangement uses TRBV7-3 and TRBJ1-2; 7 bases are a match to TRBD1. J lost 5 bases, V lost 5 bases, and 8 bases had no gene match. The germline V gene has CDR1 SGHTA and CDR2 FQGTGA. The CDR3 totals 14 residues. CDR3 loop: CASSPPGQSYGYTF. In DNA form, the CDR3 reads TGTGCCAGCAGCCCCCCGGGACAGAGTTATGGCTACACCTTC.

This clonotype has at least ten counts. The chain uses TRBV6-5 and TRBJ2-7; D gene uncertain. The V end lost 0 bases, the J end lost 2 bases, and 8 bases lay between the germline ends. Germline CDR1 reads MNHEY; CDR2 reads SVGAGI. This CDR3 has 14 amino acids. CDR3 sequence reads: CASSYSEIAYEQYF. The CDR3 bases are TGTGCCAGCAGTTACTCGGAGATAGCCTACGAGCAGTACTTC.

On this clonotype itself: This clone may be a read error of a much larger clone one base away. V gene TRBV19 combines with J gene TRBJ2-1; the match to TRBD1 covers 7 bases. Trimming at V came to 4 bases and at J to 9 bases, leaving 6 bases not matched to a gene. This CDR3 region has 13 residues. Per germline, CDR1 LNHDA and CDR2 SQIVND (reference sequence). CDR3 residues: CASSNVGDSEQFF. Written as DNA, the CDR3 is TGTGCCAGTAGTAACGTAGGGGACAGTGAGCAGTTCTTC.

This clonotype came up many times. V usage is TRBV13 and J usage is TRBJ2-3; TRBD2 aligns across 7 bases. V shed 3 bases and J 6 bases; nucleotides not matched to a gene: 3. The germline V gene encodes CDR1 PRHDT and CDR2 FYEKMQ (reference sequence). The CDR3 is 13 amino acids. In DNA form, the CDR3 reads TGTGCCAGCAGCTTGGGAGGGAGTGATACGCAGTATTTT. Its protein is CASSLGGSDTQYF.

The gene calls are TRBV20-1 and TRBJ1-4; 8 bases agree with TRBD1. J was trimmed by 4 bases and V by 2 bases; bases with no gene match: 12. CDR3 length: 17 amino acids. CDR1 DFQATT and CDR2 SNEGSKA come from the germline V gene (reference sequence). The CDR3 here is CSARISGQGFSNEKLFF. The CDR3 nucleotides are TGCAGTGCTAGAATTTCAGGACAGGGTTTCAGTAATGAAAAACTGTTTTTT.

This clonotype was seen repeatedly, ten times or more. J is TRBJ2-2 and V is TRBV30; D is unresolved. CDR3 length: 12 amino acids. CDR1 GTSNPN and CDR2 SVGIG come from the germline V gene (reference sequence). Trimming shortened V by 0 bases and J by 3 bases, and 2 bases separated the two germline ends. CDR3 sequence (DNA): TGTGCCTGGAGTGTCGACACCGGGGAGCTGTTTTTT. Its protein is CAWSVDTGELFF.

V is TRBV2 and J is TRBJ1-5; D is undetermined. The CDR3 contains 15 residues. The V and J ends lost 2 bases and 7 bases respectively, with 15 bases between them. Per the germline V gene, CDR1 is SNHLY and CDR2 is FYNNEI. The CDR3 DNA follows: TGTGCCAGCAGTGAAATTTCGGCAGGAGTCCAGCCCCAGCATTTT. Translation: CASSEISAGVQPQHF.

This clonotype was counted at least ten times. The chain recombines TRBV5-6 with TRBJ2-7; maybe TRBD1 (6 bases). This CDR3 spans 14 amino acids. Germline V gene lookup returns CDR1 SGHDT and CDR2 YYEEEE. The ends were cut back, 3 bases at V and 3 bases at J, with 13 bases in the middle. The DNA of the CDR3 is TGTGCCAGCAGCTCCCGAGGGGGTTTCTACGAGCAGTACTTC. Protein product: CASSSRGGFYEQYF.

The CDR3 loop is CASSFGLTGVGNEQFF. In DNA, the CDR3 is TGTGCCAGCAGCTTCGGTCTGACGGGAGTAGGCAATGAGCAGTTCTTC. The J gene is TRBJ2-1, the V gene TRBV11-3; the D gene is possibly TRBD2 (6 bases). V shed 3 bases and J shed 6 bases, with 18 bases lying between them. CDR1 and CDR2 from the germline V gene are SGHNT and YENEEA. This CDR3 spans 16 amino acids.

This clonotype was counted ten times or more. The rearrangement joins TRBV7-2 to TRBJ2-3; D ambiguous. The CDR3 totals 16 residues. Germline CDR1 SGHTA, CDR2 FQGNSA. V was trimmed by 5 bases and J by 4 bases, leaving 19 bases between them. CDR3 residues: CASSASPYKRADTQYF. CDR3 in DNA: TGTGCCAGCAGCGCATCCCCCTATAAGCGCGCAGATACGCAGTATTTT.

This clonotype was seen a handful of times. The rearrangement links TRBV5-1 to TRBJ1-1; tentatively, D is TRBD1 (5 bases). Trimming took off 1 base at V and 8 bases at J, with 12 bases between the two ends. This CDR3 has 13 amino acids. Germline V CDR1 and CDR2: SGHRS, YFSETQ. CDR3 region: CASSLNGGVEAFF. In DNA, the CDR3 is TGCGCCAGCAGCTTGAACGGGGGGGTGGAAGCTTTCTTT.

This clonotype was counted at least ten times. The chain links TRBV6-2 or TRBV6-3 to TRBJ2-5, with D tentatively TRBD1 (5 bases). The V and J ends lost 3 bases and 5 bases respectively, with 10 bases between them. Germline CDR1 and CDR2: MNHEY and SVGEGT. This CDR3 is 13 amino acids long. The CDR3 protein is CASSYAGQETQYF. DNA of the CDR3: TGTGCCAGCAGTTATGCAGGGCAGGAGACCCAGTACTTC.

This clonotype was picked up many times. This chain connects TRBV2 to TRBJ2-7; 15 nucleotides agree with TRBD2. Unmatched junction bases numbered 4, after V lost 8 bases and J lost 5 bases. This CDR3 comprises 14 residues. CDR1 and CDR2 (germline): SNHLY, FYNNEI. CDR3 amino acids: CASQRTSGRDEQYF. CDR3 nucleotides: TGTGCCAGCCAAAGGACTAGCGGGAGGGACGAGCAGTACTTC.

This clonotype has a count of ten or more. The CDR3 protein is CASSQEEASEQFF. The CDR3 region has the DNA TGTGCCAGCAGCCAAGAAGAGGCTAGTGAGCAGTTCTTC. The J gene is TRBJ2-1, the V gene TRBV3-1; no reliable D call. The CDR3 spans 13 residues. The germline V gene has CDR1 LGHDT and CDR2 YNNKEL (reference sequence). V lost 0 bases and J lost 9, with 9 bases in between.

Comment on this clonotype: A much more abundant neighbour one base away suggests this may be a read error. V gene TRBV28 combines with J gene TRBJ2-5; D may be TRBD1 (6 bases). This CDR3 has 13 residues. Per germline, CDR1 MDHEN and CDR2 SYDVKM. The V gene lost 8 bases and the J gene lost 6 bases, with 16 bases spanning the gap. In DNA form, the CDR3 reads TGTGCCAGCGGGGCAGGGGATAGGAAGACCCAGTACTTC. Amino acids: CASGAGDRKTQYF.

This clonotype was counted ten times or more. The chain recombines TRBV7-2 with TRBJ2-1; the D is unclear. The germline gives CDR1 SGHTA, CDR2 FQGNSA. V gave up 1 base and J gave up 10 bases, with 11 bases separating them. CDR3 length: 13 residues. CDR3 DNA sequence: TGTGCCAGCAGCTTAGGCTTAAGGGTCGAGCAGTTCTTC. Its translation: CASSLGLRVEQFF.